This T cell receptor (beta chain) was captured in a study of blood T cell repertoires in COVID-19. TCRdb's table, derived via immunoSEQ multiplex PCR, lists solely in-frame clones and lacks some. This table holds fewer than 300,000 clones, under 90% found once. J gave up 15 bases and V 1 base, and 12 bases lay outside the gene matches. The V gene's germline CDR1 is LGHDT and CDR2 YNNKEL (reference sequence). The length of the CDR3 is 14 residues. Everyone who took part was roughly 18 to 89 years old, and they came from 24 US areas. Sample: PBMCs or T cells enriched from blood (not recorded which). The chain couples TRBV3-1 (or the pseudogene TRBV3-2) to TRBJ2-1, with 7 bases matching TRBD2. This sequence originates from a man aged 18-30 years who had recovered from COVID-19. CDR3 region: CASSQGRLAIGPFF. CDR3 bases: TGTGCCAGCAGCCAAGGGCGACTAGCAATCGGACCGTTCTTC.